What follows are 5 T cell receptor beta chains derived from one specimen sequenced in a study of T cells in severe cutaneous drug reactions. The iRepertoire multiplex PCR system with TCR subtype-specific primers built both bulk and single-cell libraries. One entry per CDR3 protein, without DNA, is what TCRdb gives after re-calling the multiplex PCR reads. In all, the sample yields about 6,600 distinct CDR3 sequences. The patients sequenced had a carbamazepine-induced Stevens-Johnson syndrome or toxic epidermal necrolysis reaction. The sequenced sample was cells from a skin blister. These receptors came from a human donor with toxic epidermal necrolysis, a severe cutaneous drug reaction.

This rearrangement joins TRBV28 to TRBJ2-7; with no DNA, the TCRdb D assignment of TRBD1 cannot be verified. Germline V gene data show CDR1 as MDHEN and CDR2 as SYDVKM. CDR3 length: 16 residues. The CDR3 region is CASSPRPDRGWYEQYF.

The chain carries TRBV15 and TRBJ2-7; TCRdb's D call of TRBD2 is untestable without DNA. In germline, CDR1 is LNHNV, CDR2 YYDKDF (reference sequence). The CDR3 has 16 residues. This CDR3 reads CATSRDRASGAYEQYF.

V gene TRBV20-1 combines with J gene TRBJ1-1. The germline CDR1 and CDR2 sequences are DFQATT and SNEGSKA (reference sequence). The CDR3 has 15 residues. The CDR3 loop is CSARVEGRGNTEAFF.

This chain connects TRBV30 to TRBJ1-2; TCRdb's assignment of TRBD1 cannot be checked, as there is no DNA. The CDR3 has 13 amino acids. Germline CDR1 GTSNPN, CDR2 SVGIG (reference sequence). This CDR3 is CAWIGQRASGYTF.

The chain combines TRBV4-1 with TRBJ1-5; checking the TCRdb D call of TRBD1 is not possible without DNA. This CDR3 has 15 amino acids. Per the germline V gene, CDR1 is MGHRA and CDR2 is YSYEKL. CDR3 residues: CASSRQGWRNQPQHF.